This T cell receptor beta chain came from a study of cytomegalovirus exposure and HLA in healthy donors. At the level of the study: Per a later analysis, the roughly 690 first-cohort and 95 to 150 validation repertoires shared one platform. Findings and limits, study-wide: Using the classifier, cytomegalovirus status was reportedly diagnosed with high specificity and sensitivity. Confirmation in vitro established that a few CMV-associated chains were specific for CMV antigens.

Worth noting for this clone: Its antigen is currently unknown.

TCRdb's table, derived via immunoSEQ multiplex PCR, lists solely in-frame clones and lacks some. The repertoire holds 80,000 to 95,000 clones, with approximately 94% as singletons. The sample was PBMCs. The TCR originated in a woman aged 30 to 39 in good health and CMV-seropositive.

CDR3 sequence (DNA): TGTGCCAGCAGGAGCCTTACTAGCGGGGGCTCGCGGGAGACCCAGTACTTC. Translated: CASRSLTSGGSRETQYF. The chain couples TRBV9 to TRBJ2-5; 11 positions match TRBD2. Germline V gene sequence: CDR1 SGDLS, CDR2 YYNGEE. The CDR3 is 17 residues long. After removal of 5 bases from V and 5 bases from J, the junction contained 14 bases not matched to a gene.